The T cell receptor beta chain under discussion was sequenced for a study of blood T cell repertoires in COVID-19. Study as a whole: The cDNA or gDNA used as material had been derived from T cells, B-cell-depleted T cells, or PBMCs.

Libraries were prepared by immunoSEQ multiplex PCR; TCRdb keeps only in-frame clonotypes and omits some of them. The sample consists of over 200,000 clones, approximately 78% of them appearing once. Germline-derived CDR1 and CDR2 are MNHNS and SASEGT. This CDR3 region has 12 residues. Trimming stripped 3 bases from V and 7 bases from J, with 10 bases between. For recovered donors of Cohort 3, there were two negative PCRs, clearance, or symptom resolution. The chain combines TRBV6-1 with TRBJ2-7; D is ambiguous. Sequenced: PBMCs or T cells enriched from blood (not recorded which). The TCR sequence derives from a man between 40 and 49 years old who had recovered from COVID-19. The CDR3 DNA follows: TGTGCCAGCAGTGAGCGCCCTTGGGAGCAGTACTTC. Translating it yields CASSERPWEQYF.